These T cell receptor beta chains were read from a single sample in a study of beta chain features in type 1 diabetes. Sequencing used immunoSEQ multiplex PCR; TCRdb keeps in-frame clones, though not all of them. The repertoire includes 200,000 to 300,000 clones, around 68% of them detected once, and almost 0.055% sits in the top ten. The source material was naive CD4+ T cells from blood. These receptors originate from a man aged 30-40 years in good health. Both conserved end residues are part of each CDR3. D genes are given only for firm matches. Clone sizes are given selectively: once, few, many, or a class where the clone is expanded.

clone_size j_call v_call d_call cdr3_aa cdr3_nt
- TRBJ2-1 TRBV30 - CAWSVGTTPSDEQFF TGTGCCTGGAGTGTAGGGACAACCCCCTCCGATGAGCAGTTCTTC
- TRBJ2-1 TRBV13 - CASSLGSGSYNEQFF TGTGCCAGCAGCTTAGGGAGCGGTTCCTACAATGAGCAGTTCTTC
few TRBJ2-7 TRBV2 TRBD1 CASRGQLYEQYF TGTGCCAGCAGGGGACAGCTCTACGAGCAGTACTTC
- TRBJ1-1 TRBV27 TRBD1 CASSPRTGGTEAFF TGTGCCAGCAGTCCCAGGACAGGGGGCACTGAAGCTTTCTTT
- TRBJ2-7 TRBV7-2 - CASSLGPGGVEQYF TGTGCCAGCAGCTTAGGGCCCGGTGGGGTCGAGCAGTACTTC
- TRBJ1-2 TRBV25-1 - CASSVHGGGYTF TGTGCCAGCAGTGTGCACGGGGGTGGCTACACCTTC
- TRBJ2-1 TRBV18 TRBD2 CASSPLTSGTYNEQFF TGTGCCAGCTCACCACTCACTAGCGGGACCTACAATGAGCAGTTCTTC
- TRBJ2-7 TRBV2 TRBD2 CASSVLAGGYEQYF TGTGCCAGCAGTGTACTAGCGGGAGGCTACGAGCAGTACTTC
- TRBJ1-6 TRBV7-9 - CASMEQGNLNSPLHF TGTGCCAGCATGGAGCAGGGTAATCTAAATTCACCCCTCCACTTT
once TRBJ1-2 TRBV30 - CAWSIQPNYGYTF TGTGCCTGGAGTATCCAACCTAACTATGGCTACACCTTC
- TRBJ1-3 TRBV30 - CAWSTGLAGNTIYF TGTGCCTGGAGTACAGGGTTAGCTGGAAACACCATATATTTT
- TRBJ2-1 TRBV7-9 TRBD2 CASATQRGRLAAYNEQFF TGTGCCAGCGCAACCCAGCGCGGAAGACTAGCGGCCTACAATGAGCAGTTCTTC
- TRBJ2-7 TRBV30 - CAWSPTLYEQYF TGTGCCTGGAGTCCCACATTATACGAGCAGTACTTC
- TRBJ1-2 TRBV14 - CASSQDPGYGYTF TGTGCCAGCAGCCAAGATCCAGGGTATGGCTACACCTTC
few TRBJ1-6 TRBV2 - CASSEGGFNSPLHF TGTGCCAGCAGTGAAGGAGGGTTCAATTCACCCCTCCACTTT
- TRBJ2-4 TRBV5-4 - CASSLEASEKNIQYF TGTGCCAGCAGCTTGGAGGCTTCAGAAAAAAACATTCAGTACTTC
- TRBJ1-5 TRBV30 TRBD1 CAWSLDRDQPQHF TGTGCCTGGAGTCTAGACAGGGATCAGCCCCAGCATTTT